A selection of T cell receptor beta chains follows, all from one sample in a study of CD4 T cells in lung cancer. Some clones are missing from TCRdb's copy, which holds only in-frame ones; the method was immunoSEQ multiplex PCR. The sample lists some 9,300 clones, 50% to 80% seen once, with about 16% in the top ten. Material for sequencing was normal lung tissue taken away from the tumor. These TCRs come from a man in his 60s with non-small cell lung cancer. Each CDR3 is given with its conserved first and last residue. A D gene is named only where the DNA matches it firmly. Where a row states a size, it is once, few, many or the class of an expanded clone; other rows omit it.

TRBV5-1	.	TRBD2	TRBJ2-3	CASSSLAGEADTQYF	TGCGCCAGCAGTTCACTAGCGGGAGAGGCAGATACGCAGTATTTT
TRBV29-1	.	TRBD1	TRBJ1-2	CSVNSRDSYYGYTF	TGCAGCGTTAACTCGCGGGACAGCTACTATGGCTACACCTTC
TRBV18	.	TRBD1	TRBJ1-1	CASSPQQGIKNTEAFF	TGTGCCAGCTCGCCCCAACAGGGGATTAAGAACACTGAAGCTTTCTTT
TRBV25-1	.	.	TRBJ1-4	CASSVSIGNEKLFF	TGTGCCAGCAGTGTTTCAATCGGTAATGAAAAACTGTTTTTT
TRBV5-4	.	.	TRBJ2-6	CASSLDVLRSGANVLTF	TGTGCCAGCAGCTTGGACGTTCTGCGCTCTGGGGCCAACGTCCTGACTTTC
TRBV5-5	.	TRBD2	TRBJ2-1	CASSSSGLEVGEQFF	TGTGCCAGCAGCTCTTCGGGACTAGAGGTTGGTGAGCAGTTCTTC
TRBV28	once	.	TRBJ2-7	CASSLAYEQYF	TGTGCCAGCAGTTTGGCTTACGAGCAGTACTTC
TRBV28	.	TRBD2	TRBJ2-1	CASSFSTSGSDEQFF	TGTGCCAGCAGTTTCTCGACTAGCGGAAGTGATGAGCAGTTCTTC
TRBV28	few	TRBD2	TRBJ2-2	CASSFGTRNTGELFF	TGTGCCAGCAGTTTTGGGACTAGGAACACCGGGGAGCTGTTTTTT
TRBV13	few	.	TRBJ1-2	CASSLGAASYGYTF	TGTGCCAGCAGCTTAGGCGCAGCGAGCTATGGCTACACCTTC
TRBV5-1	.	.	TRBJ2-1	CASSANTGRAYNEQFF	TGCGCCAGCAGCGCGAACACAGGGCGCGCGTACAATGAGCAGTTCTTC
TRBV6-5	few	.	TRBJ1-3	CASSTGVSGNTIYF	TGTGCCAGCAGTACCGGGGTCTCTGGAAACACCATATATTTT
TRBV29-1	.	TRBD1	TRBJ1-2	CSVDPGQGYGYTF	TGCAGCGTCGATCCGGGACAGGGCTATGGCTACACCTTC
TRBV28	few	TRBD1	TRBJ1-2	CASRRGQAVYGYTF	TGTGCCAGCAGGCGGGGACAGGCGGTTTATGGCTACACCTTC
TRBV7-9	.	.	TRBJ2-2	CASSLGLANTGELFF	TGTGCCAGCAGCTTAGGACTAGCGAACACCGGGGAGCTGTTTTTT
TRBV2	.	.	TRBJ2-1	CASSQLDWGNEQFF	TGTGCCAGCAGTCAACTGGACTGGGGCAATGAGCAGTTCTTC
TRBV19	medium-sized	.	TRBJ1-1	CASSQGMGTEAFF	TGTGCCAGTAGTCAGGGGATGGGCACTGAAGCTTTCTTT
TRBV6-5	once	TRBD2	TRBJ2-6	CASSYSTSPGANVLTF	TGTGCCAGCAGTTACTCGACTAGCCCTGGGGCCAACGTCCTGACTTTC
TRBV4-2	few	.	TRBJ1-1	CASSQDQGSTEAFF	TGTGCCAGCAGCCAAGATCAGGGGAGCACTGAAGCTTTCTTT
TRBV11-2	.	.	TRBJ1-2	CASSLDPHTNYGYTF	TGTGCCAGCAGCTTAGACCCCCACACTAACTATGGCTACACCTTC
TRBV7-9	.	TRBD1	TRBJ1-1	CASRRQGSTEAFF	TGTGCCAGCAGAAGACAGGGAAGCACTGAAGCTTTCTTT
TRBV11-1	.	TRBD1	TRBJ2-7	CASSLQGAYGSGEQYF	TGTGCCAGCAGTTTACAGGGGGCGTATGGATCGGGGGAGCAGTACTTC
TRBV10-3	few	.	TRBJ2-5	CAISDESETQYF	TGTGCCATCAGTGACGAGTCAGAGACCCAGTACTTC
TRBV6-4	.	.	TRBJ2-3	CASSDSGSTDTQYF	TGTGCCAGCAGTGATTCGGGTAGCACAGATACGCAGTATTTT
TRBV10-3	.	TRBD1	TRBJ1-5	CAISETGEGNQPQHF	TGTGCCATCAGTGAAACAGGGGAAGGCAATCAGCCCCAGCATTTT